This note documents a single TCR beta chain sequence. These data come from a study of blood T cell repertoires in COVID-19. Methods used by the authors: Nucleated cell number was recorded as an estimate derived from reference gene primer amplification. Data came from immunoSEQ multiplex PCR; TCRdb stores just in-frame clones and leaves some out. The V and J calls and clone size come from that table; D and trimming were worked out from the DNA. There are some 130,000 clones in the sample; about 86% occur only once, and approximately 20% lies in the top ten. This CDR3 comprises 18 residues. V shed 1 base and J shed 1 base, with 14 bases lying between them. The germline V gene has CDR1 KGHSH and CDR2 LQKENI.

The rearrangement uses TRBV18 and TRBJ2-6, with D unclear. This TCR came from a woman aged 50 to 60 who had recovered from COVID-19. Sample: peripheral blood. The CDR3 spells CASSPLAAARSGANVLTF. The CDR3 bases are TGTGCCAGCTCACCACTCGCGGCCGCTCGTTCTGGGGCCAACGTCCTGACTTTC.